The TCR beta chain described here comes from a study of shared clonotypes between healthy human individuals (dated by TCRdb to 2018 to 2021). Regarding the study in general: The cohort included three men and a couple of women between 18 and 49 years of age. For each donor, three plates each were used for CD4 naive and CD4 memory, two plates were used for CD8 naive, and one plate was used for CD8 memory. The study deeply sequenced blood TCR repertoires of 5 or 6 healthy adults to estimate repertoire size and the extent of clonotype sharing between individuals. Different laboratories and diverse techniques were used to prepare libraries and sequence TCR repertoires, to increase sequencing depth and limit assay-specific biases. Leukapheresis yielded between about 0.85 and 10 billion PBMCs per donor.

Details on this clone: Its target antigen remains unknown. No much larger clonotype is one base removed from it; base qualities were not supplied.

Healthy HIV-negative adults with no recently reported acute infections or vaccinations were included as donors. Only Caucasian adults living in Nashville, Tennessee, USA were represented among the donors. CD4+ T cells were enriched through magnetic negative selection, after which naive cells were positively selected on CD45RA and the remaining negative fraction served as the memory subset. Blood was obtained by leukapheresis, after which PBMCs were separated by Ficoll-Histopaque density gradient centrifugation and cryopreserved in liquid nitrogen vapor phase. Analytical flow cytometry was used to check the purity and quantity of every magnetically sorted T cell population. From each sorted fraction, genomic DNA was isolated and quantified by UV absorbance on a Nanodrop 2000c. What the authors observed across the whole study: Sampling was restricted to blood, and TCR repertoires in tissues likely differ from the TCR repertoires found in blood. Pairwise subsampling led to the expectation that sequencing depth would affect the degree of clonotype sharing among donors. Naive subsets generally had larger estimated clonotype richness than memory subsets did. When several donors were compared, the shared fraction of clonotypes was 5% to 6.5% for naive CD4, approximately 3.3% for naive CD8, about 2.5% for memory CD4, and less than 0.5% for memory CD8. Higher generation probabilities were observed for clonotypes shared by all four sorted-subset donors than for non-shared clonotypes. Rarefaction of sorted-subset datasets indicated incomplete sequencing despite the large sequencing depth. The small number of donors limited the genetic and exposure-history diversity represented.

Using the deep immunoSEQ assay, TCR CDR3 regions were amplified from genomic DNA by multiplex PCR. Extracted genomic DNA from each cell subset was distributed evenly across all wells of several immunoSEQ 96-well plates, and each plate was treated as a replicate. Each replicate PCR for sorted subsets received around 200 ng genomic DNA, equal to roughly 33,000 T cell genomes. Purified libraries were measured with a Qubit 3.0 fluorometer, size-checked on a Bioanalyzer 2100, and measured again with the KAPA Library Quantification kit. Every immunoSEQ 96-well plate was sequenced on a separate single-read 150-cycle Illumina NextSeq 550 flow cell. From the authors' description of their analysis: Because the immunoSEQ output held only junctional sequences and lacked quality scores, the filtering could not match the filtering applied to full-length reads. To assign V/J genes and CDR3, sequences were annotated against IMGT germline references using PyIR, a Python wrapper for IgBLAST v1.9. Any read was removed if the V/J assignment was weak (E-value above 1e-6), the CDR3 was missing, or the read contained stop codons, out-of-frame junctions, or ambiguous translated residues. A V3J clonotype was defined by an identical inferred V gene, J gene, and CDR3 amino acid sequence. To compute the percentage overlap between repertoires, the number of shared unique clonotypes was divided by the size of the smaller repertoire. RTK rarefaction, the Chao1 estimator, and Recon v2.1 estimates of unobserved clonotypes were used to assess repertoire richness. For all TCRbeta clonotypes obtained by the gDNA method from a handful of donors, generation probabilities were computed with OLGA. TCRdb retrieved this table from immuneACCESS and kept in-frame rearrangements only. Not all clones are present; in checked studies, unresolved V genes account for under half, and no reason is known for the remainder. The D gene and trimming were derived from the DNA, and the V and J assignments and clone size from that table. This sample gives 150,000 to 200,000 clones in total; around 93% of them show up just once. The ten largest clones take up 0.065% to 0.07% of the sample.

The CDR3 numbers 17 residues from cysteine through phenylalanine. Only the CDR3 region is kept as DNA, spanning 51 bases read in frame from base 1. CDR1 and CDR2, per the germline V gene, are SGHAT and FQNNGV. V is shortened by 2 bases, J by 8 bases, and the region joining them spans 19 bases. The sequenced sample was naive CD4+ T cells sorted from blood. Per the publication, the cell subset or site label means: CD45RA+ positively selected. This TCR came from a woman aged 25-40 years in good health. The chain is assembled from TRBV11-2 and TRBJ1-6; no D gene can be assigned with confidence. Read as DNA, the sequence is TGTGCCAGCAGCTTACGTGGACCGTCAGTTAGTTATTCACCCCTCCACTTT. This translates into CASSLRGPSVSYSPLHF.